This TCR beta chain was profiled in a study of blood T cell repertoires in COVID-19. Across the study: Material from acute and convalescent COVID-19 was sourced from the United States, Italy and Spain.

Cohort allocation depended upon clinical history that participants reported. Resolution of symptoms, clearance, or two negative PCRs was present in recovered Cohort 3 donors. CDR3 size: 12 residues. Trimming stripped 4 bases from V and 5 bases from J, with 9 bases between. Germline assignment: CDR1 LNHDA and CDR2 SQIVND (reference sequence). TCRdb keeps only in-frame clones here, not all; method: immunoSEQ multiplex PCR. Of 180,000 or so clones in the sample, around 91% are singletons; the top ten hold around 0.77%. Specimen: PBMCs or T cells enriched from blood (not recorded which). The receptor was isolated from a woman between 18 and 29 years old who had recovered from COVID-19. This chain uses TRBV19 with TRBJ2-7, with TRBD1 as a possible D gene (6 bases). The DNA of the CDR3 is TGTGCCAGTAGTAGAACAGGGAACGAGCAGTACTTC. This translates into CASSRTGNEQYF.